The entry that follows covers one TCR beta chain sequence. As yet, its antigen is unknown. The record originates from a study of T cell responses to AZD1222 COVID-19 vaccine. The wider study: Pooling covered second doses at about 4 or about 12 weeks.

Study-wide results and limits: Baseline serology detected seropositivity in only 5 or 6 AZD1222 recipients.

Assay used: immunoSEQ multiplex PCR; TCRdb lists only in-frame clones, some missing. The repertoire holds some 140,000 clones, with more than 75% as singletons. The sample in question was peripheral blood, obtained on day 0 of AZD1222 vaccination. This receptor was taken from an adult in good health.

DNA for the CDR3: TGTGCCAGCGGGTGTGGTTTAGGTACCGGGGAGCTGTTTTTT. Residues: CASGCGLGTGELFF. The genes are TRBV21-1 and TRBJ2-2. TRBV21-1 corresponds to a pseudogene. The length of the CDR3 is 14 residues.